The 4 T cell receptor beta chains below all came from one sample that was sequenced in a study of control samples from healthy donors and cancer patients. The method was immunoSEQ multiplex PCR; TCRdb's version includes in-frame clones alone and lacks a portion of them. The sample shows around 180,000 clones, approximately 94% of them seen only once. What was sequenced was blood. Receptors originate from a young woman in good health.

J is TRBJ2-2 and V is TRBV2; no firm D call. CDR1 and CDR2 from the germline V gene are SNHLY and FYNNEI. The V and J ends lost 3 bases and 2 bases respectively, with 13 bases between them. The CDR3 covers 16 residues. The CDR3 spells CASSEGKDPNTGELFF. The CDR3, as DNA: TGTGCCAGCAGTGAGGGTAAAGACCCTAACACCGGGGAGCTGTTTTTT.

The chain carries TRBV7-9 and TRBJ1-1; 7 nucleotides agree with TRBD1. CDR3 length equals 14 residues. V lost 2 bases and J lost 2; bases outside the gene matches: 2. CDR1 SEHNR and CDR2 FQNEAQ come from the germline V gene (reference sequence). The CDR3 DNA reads TGTGCCAGCAGCTTATGGGACAGAAACACTGAAGCTTTCTTT. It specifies CASSLWDRNTEAFF.

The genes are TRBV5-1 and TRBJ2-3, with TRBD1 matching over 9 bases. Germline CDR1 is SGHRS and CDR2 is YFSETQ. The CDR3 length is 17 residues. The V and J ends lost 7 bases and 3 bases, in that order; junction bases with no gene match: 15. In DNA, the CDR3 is TGCGCCAGCGTCGCCCCTTCTACCGGGACAGGGACAGATACGCAGTATTTT. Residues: CASVAPSTGTGTDTQYF.

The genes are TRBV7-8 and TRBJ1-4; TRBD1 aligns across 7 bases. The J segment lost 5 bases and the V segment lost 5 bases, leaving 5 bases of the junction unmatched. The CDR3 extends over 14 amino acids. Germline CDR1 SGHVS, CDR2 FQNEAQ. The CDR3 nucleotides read TGTGCCAGCAGCCTCCAGGGGGGGAATGAAAAACTGTTTTTT. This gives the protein CASSLQGGNEKLFF.